This T cell receptor (beta chain) was sequenced for a study of regulatory and conventional T cells in RAG deficiency (dated by TCRdb to 2015 to 2018). Broadly, across the study: High-throughput TCR beta sequencing was used to compare the repertoire diversity and composition of Treg, conventional CD4+ and CD8+ T cells between RAG-deficient patients and healthy controls. Findings and caveats that apply to the study as a whole: Some T-cell subset analyses were not done for some subjects. All patient T-cell subsets had shorter CDR3 lengths; Omenn syndrome patients showed >75% Treg-Tconv repertoire overlap at nucleotide and amino acid level. Compared with controls, Omenn syndrome and CID/AS patients had about 97-fold fewer unique TCR beta sequences in Treg cells, whereas the reduction in the other subsets was around 10-fold. Compared with control T-cell subpopulations, the RAG-deficient patients had markedly lower Shannon entropy and higher Simpson indices. In Omenn syndrome patients, sorted CD25-high CD127-low cells may represent peripherally activated cells rather than bona fide Treg cells.

After removal of 5 bases from V and 0 bases from J, the junction retains 8 bases not matched to a gene. CDR1 SGHVS and CDR2 FQNEAQ were looked up in the germline V gene. The CDR3 runs 18 residues from the cysteine to the phenylalanine. The sequence is cut down to CDR3 DNA, 54 bases in frame from base 1. Before genomic DNA extraction, conventional CD4+ T cells were isolated from blood as CD25-low CD127-high cells. Repertoire analyses used fewer than ten healthy control donors as the comparison group. Library generation was performed with the immunoSEQ multiplex PCR assay. Genomic DNA from the sorted T-cell subsets was used to amplify rearranged TCR beta chain products, which were then sequenced. The paper's processing steps were these. Shannon entropy and Simpson indices were used to quantify the repertoire diversity of productive TCR beta rearrangements. Clonal expansion was assessed using the summed frequency of the 100 most abundant productive TCR beta clonotypes among total reads. The TRB repertoires were scored with a self-reactivity index that is based on amino acid usage at CDR3beta positions 6 and 7. Two-way ANOVA was used for repertoire analyses, and Student t or Mann-Whitney tests were used for flow cytometric analyses. TCRdb limited this immuneACCESS table to in-frame rearrangements with V and J called. A share of clones is missing; checked studies link under half to unresolved V genes, and the rest is unexplained. The DNA was the basis for D and trimming; V, J and clone size are from that table. In all, the sample holds about 30,000 clones, and about 96% of those were seen once. The top ten clonotypes cover about 0.35% of the sample.

Notes on this clone: Its antigen is unknown. Within one base of it there is no much larger clone, and no base qualities were kept. Other DNA sequences in the sample encode the same CDR3.

The same sample was also studied in work on regulatory T cells. As the second publication notes: The multiplex PCR used 52 forward TRBV primers and 13 reverse TRBJ primers, with assay-based and computational corrections for amplification bias. Patient repertoires showed restricted unique TRB V-J pairs and skewed V and J gene usage, most marked in regulatory T cells. T-cell receptor beta repertoires of sorted regulatory, conventional CD4+ and CD8+ T cells were compared between CD3G-deficient patients and healthy controls. Ficoll density separation was used to isolate peripheral blood mononuclear cells. Rearranged TRB loci were amplified from genomic DNA by multiplex PCR within the immunoSEQ assay. TRB amplicons were sequenced using an Illumina HiSeq platform. Custom algorithms error-filtered the raw sequences and aligned the raw sequences to reference gene sequences, after which the immunoSEQ online tools were used for analysis. The frequencies of productive and nonproductive TRB rearrangements were evaluated among unique sequences as well as among total sequences. Groups were compared by t tests, Mann-Whitney tests or two-way ANOVA performed in Prism software.

The chain is encoded by TRBV7-8 joined to TRBJ1-6, and TRBD1 aligns with 9 junction nucleotides. Sequencing was performed on CD25- CD4+ T cells sorted from blood. This clonotype was obtained from a human donor in good health. The DNA reads TGTGCCAGCAGCACAGAAAGGGGACAGGGCTCCTATAATTCACCCCTCCACTTT. It encodes CASSTERGQGSYNSPLHF.